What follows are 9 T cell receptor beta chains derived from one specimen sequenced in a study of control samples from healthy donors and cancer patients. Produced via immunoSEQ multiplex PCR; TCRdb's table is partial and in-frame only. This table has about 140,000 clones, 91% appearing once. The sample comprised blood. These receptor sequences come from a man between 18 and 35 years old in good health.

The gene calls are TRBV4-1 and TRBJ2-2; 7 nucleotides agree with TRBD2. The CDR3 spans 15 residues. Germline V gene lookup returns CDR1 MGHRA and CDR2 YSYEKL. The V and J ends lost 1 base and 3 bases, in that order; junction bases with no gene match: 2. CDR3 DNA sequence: TGCGCCAGCAGCCAAGGCGGGGGTCACACCGGGGAGCTGTTTTTT. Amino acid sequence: CASSQGGGHTGELFF.

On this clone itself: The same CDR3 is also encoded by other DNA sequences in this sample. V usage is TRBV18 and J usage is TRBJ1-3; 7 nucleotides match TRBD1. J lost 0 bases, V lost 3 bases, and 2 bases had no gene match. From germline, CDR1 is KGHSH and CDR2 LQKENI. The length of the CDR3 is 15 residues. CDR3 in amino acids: CASSPGTVSGNTIYF. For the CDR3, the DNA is TGTGCCAGCTCACCCGGGACAGTCTCTGGAAACACCATATATTTT.

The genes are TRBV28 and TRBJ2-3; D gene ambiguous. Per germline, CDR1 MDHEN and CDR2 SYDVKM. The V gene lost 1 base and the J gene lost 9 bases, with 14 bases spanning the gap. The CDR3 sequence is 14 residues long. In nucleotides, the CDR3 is TGTGCCAGCAGTTTATCGACTGCGCCCGGGACGCAGTATTTT. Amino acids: CASSLSTAPGTQYF.

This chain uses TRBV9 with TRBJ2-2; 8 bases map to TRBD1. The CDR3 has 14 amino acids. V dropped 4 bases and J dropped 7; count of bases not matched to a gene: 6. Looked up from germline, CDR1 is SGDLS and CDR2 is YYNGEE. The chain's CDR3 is CASSKGQAVGELFF. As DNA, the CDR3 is TGTGCCAGCAGCAAGGGACAGGCGGTCGGGGAGCTGTTTTTT.

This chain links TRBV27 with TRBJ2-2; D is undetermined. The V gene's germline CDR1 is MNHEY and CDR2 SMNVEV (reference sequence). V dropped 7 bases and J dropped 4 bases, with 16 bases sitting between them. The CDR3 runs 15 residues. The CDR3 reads CASMNVLQGTGELFF. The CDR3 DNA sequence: TGTGCCAGCATGAATGTTTTGCAAGGCACCGGGGAGCTGTTTTTT.

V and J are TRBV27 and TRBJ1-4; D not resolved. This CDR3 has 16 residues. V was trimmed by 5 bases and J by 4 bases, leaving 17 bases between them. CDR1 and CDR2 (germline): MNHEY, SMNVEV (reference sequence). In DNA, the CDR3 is TGTGCCAGCAGTCCGTCCCGGACGGTTCATAATGAAAAACTGTTTTTT. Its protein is CASSPSRTVHNEKLFF.

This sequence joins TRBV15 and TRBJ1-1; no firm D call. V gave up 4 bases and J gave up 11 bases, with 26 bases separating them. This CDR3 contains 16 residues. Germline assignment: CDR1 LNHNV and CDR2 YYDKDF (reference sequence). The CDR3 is CATSNYGGKTSQEAFF. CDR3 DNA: TGTGCCACCAGCAACTACGGAGGGAAAACCAGCCAGGAGGCTTTCTTT.

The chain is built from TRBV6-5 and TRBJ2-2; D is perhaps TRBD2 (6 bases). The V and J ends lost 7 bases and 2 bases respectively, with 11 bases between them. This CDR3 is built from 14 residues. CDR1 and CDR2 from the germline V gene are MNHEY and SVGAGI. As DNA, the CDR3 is TGTGCCAGCACCAAGGAGGGTAACACCGGGGAGCTGTTTTTT. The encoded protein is CASTKEGNTGELFF.

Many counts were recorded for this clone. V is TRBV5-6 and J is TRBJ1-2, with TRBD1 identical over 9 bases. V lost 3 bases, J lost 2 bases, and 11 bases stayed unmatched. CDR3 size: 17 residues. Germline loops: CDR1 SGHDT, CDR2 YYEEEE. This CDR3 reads CASSYPGQGAKNYGYTF. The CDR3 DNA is TGTGCCAGCAGCTACCCGGGACAGGGAGCAAAGAACTATGGCTACACCTTC.